The following is a TCR beta chain sequence with its context. Its target is not known. The time point denotes: persistent/refractory GD, antithyroid drugs over 5 years with positive TRAb. PBMC RNA was the source of the TCR library. To make TCR beta libraries, researchers used iRepertoire HTBI primers and Arm-PCR of CDR3 regions. One entry per CDR3 protein, called by TCRdb with MiXCR from the multiplex PCR reads. Of 450,000 or so distinct CDR3 sequences detected, less than 25% appear once; the ten largest clones hold less than 9%. These data originate in a study of regulatory T cells in long-lasting Graves disease. Turning to the study itself: Positivity for TSH receptor antibodies plus over 5 years of antithyroid drugs meant persistent Graves' disease.

V gave up 6 bases and J gave up 3 bases; unmatched junction bases: 7. CDR3 size: 15 residues. Looked up from germline, CDR1 is MNHEY and CDR2 is SMNVEV (reference sequence). Study-level findings and limits: A limited number of samples was an acknowledged limitation. There was favoring of TRBV28, TRBJ1-2 and TRBJ2-5 in persistent disease. Persistent Graves' patients showed less TCR diversity than newly diagnosed ones.

Sequenced material: peripheral blood mononuclear cells (PBMCs), taken when the disease was refractory, from a patient treated with antithyroid drugs. V usage is TRBV27 and J usage is TRBJ2-7; 11 nucleotides agree with TRBD2. The clonotype originates from a female donor with Graves disease. Here the CDR3 DNA reads TGTGCCAGCAGACTTGTAGCGGGAGGGAGCTACGAGCAGTACTTC. Its protein is CASRLVAGGSYEQYF.